The subject of this entry is one T cell receptor beta chain. Its antigen is as yet unknown. This sequence may be a read error, since a much larger clone differs from it by one base. Sample time point: newly diagnosed GD, antithyroid drugs for less than 3 months. The TCR library was made from RNA extracted from PBMCs. The data were obtained in a study of regulatory T cells in long-lasting Graves disease. Through Arm-PCR of CDR3 regions and iRepertoire HTBI primers, TCR beta libraries were built. One entry per CDR3 protein results from TCRdb running MiXCR on the multiplex PCR reads. The sample holds roughly 610,000 distinct CDR3 sequences, 15% to 20% seen once. The study's findings and limits: Study of thyroid tissue was not done, with only peripheral blood studied.

This CDR3 region has 12 residues. From germline, CDR1 is SNHLY and CDR2 FYNNEI. The V and J ends lost 3 bases and 4 bases respectively, with 6 bases between them. These data also featured in a second study, about T cells in Graves' hyperthyroidism and ophthalmopathy.

The starting material was peripheral blood mononuclear cells (PBMCs), obtained at new diagnosis, from a patient treated with antithyroid drugs. The receptor was derived from a woman under 40 with Graves disease. The chain couples TRBV2 to TRBJ1-1, with unresolved D. The CDR3 DNA reads TGTGCCAGCAGTGATGCCTTCACTGAAGCTTTCTTT. It is translated as CASSDAFTEAFF.